This passage covers 8 T cell receptor beta chains from one sample sequenced in a study of identical twins. TCRdb passed the 5' RACE reads through MiXCR, listing each CDR3 protein once. Among 250,000 or so distinct CDR3 sequences, approximately 8.3% were seen once, and the ten largest hold 3%. This sample was also put to use in a study of yellow fever vaccine responses in identical twins.

The sample consisted of CD8+ T cells sorted from blood. The receptors originated from a woman between 18 and 29 years old in good health.

The chain uses TRBV6-5 and TRBJ2-7, with 14 bases matching TRBD2. Germline V CDR1 and CDR2: MNHEY, SVGAGI. This CDR3 has 15 amino acids. V dropped 2 bases and J dropped 8; count of bases not matched to a gene: 5. The CDR3: CASSYTGTSGSQQYF. CDR3 coding DNA: TGTGCCAGCAGTTACACCGGGACTAGCGGGAGCCAGCAGTACTTC.

The table lists this clonotype with a few counts. This chain links TRBV19 with TRBJ2-1; D is perhaps TRBD1 or TRBD2 (5 bases each). CDR1 is LNHDA and CDR2 is SQIVND in the germline V gene (reference sequence). CDR3 size: 14 residues. Trimming left V 4 bases short and J 3 bases short, with 10 bases between. In DNA form, the CDR3 reads TGTGCCAGTAGTACGGGACCACTCTACAATGAGCAGTTCTTC. Amino acid sequence: CASSTGPLYNEQFF.

This clonotype was observed many times. This sequence joins TRBV7-9 and TRBJ2-2; D unclear. Trimming shortened V by 3 bases and J by 6 bases, and 11 bases separated the two germline ends. CDR1 SEHNR and CDR2 FQNEAQ come from the germline V gene (reference sequence). The CDR3 is made up of 14 amino acids. CDR3 nucleotides: TGTGCCAGCAGCTTCAGAGATGGGTCCGGGGAGCTGTTTTTT. This encodes CASSFRDGSGELFF.

The gene calls are TRBV4-1 and TRBJ1-5, with D possibly matching TRBD1 (5 bases). Per germline, CDR1 MGHRA and CDR2 YSYEKL. The length of the CDR3 is 15 residues. Trimming removed 1 base at V and 4 bases at J, with 11 bases between. CDR3 in amino acids: CASSQVKGANQPQHF. DNA for the CDR3: TGCGCCAGCAGCCAAGTTAAAGGGGCAAATCAGCCCCAGCATTTT.

The genes are TRBV9 and TRBJ2-6; 7 bases map to TRBD1. The CDR3 is 17 amino acids. Germline trimming cut 3 bases from V and 0 bases from J; bases unmatched to any gene: 6. The germline CDR1 and CDR2 sequences are SGDLS and YYNGEE. The CDR3 nucleotides are TGTGCCAGCAGCGCCGGGACAGCTATCTCTGGGGCCAACGTCCTGACTTTC. Translated, it gives CASSAGTAISGANVLTF.

This clonotype came up a few times. The V gene is TRBV6-1, the J gene TRBJ2-1; 8 bases are shared with TRBD2. Germline V gene sequence: CDR1 MNHNS, CDR2 SASEGT. The ends lost 6 bases at V and 4 bases at J; junction bases unmatched: 11. The CDR3 covers 16 residues. CDR3 coding DNA: TGTGCCAGCAGAAAACCTAGCGGGCACAATTACAATGAGCAGTTCTTC. Encoded protein: CASRKPSGHNYNEQFF.

In its sample, this clonotype was seen a few times. The V gene is TRBV20-1, the J gene TRBJ2-4, with 11 bases identical to TRBD1. The CDR3 has 12 amino acids. CDR1 is DFQATT, CDR2 SNEGSKA, per germline (reference sequence). The CDR3 protein is CGKGQGGNIQYF. The CDR3, as DNA: TGCGGAAAGGGACAGGGGGGAAACATTCAGTACTTC.

This clonotype was seen a few times. The genes are TRBV7-2 and TRBJ2-5; 10 nucleotides align to TRBD2. The ends lost 1 base at V and 5 bases at J; junction bases unmatched: 7. This CDR3 region has 16 residues. CDR1 and CDR2 from the germline V gene are SGHTA and FQGNSA. The CDR3: CASSLGASGRLETQYF. The DNA for the CDR3 is TGTGCCAGCAGCTTAGGTGCTAGCGGGAGATTGGAGACCCAGTACTTC.